This is a list of T cell receptor beta chains from one sample in a study of blood T cell repertoires in COVID-19. Some clones are missing from TCRdb's copy, which holds only in-frame ones; the method was immunoSEQ multiplex PCR. The sample has under 200,000 clones; 65% to 85% are singletons. The sequencing sample was made of PBMCs or T cells enriched from blood (not recorded which). The origin of the receptors is a woman in her sixties or seventies who had recovered from COVID-19. Both conserved end residues are part of each CDR3. The D gene is left open where the match is weak. Not every row has a clone size; where given, it reads once, few, many or a size class.

-,TRBV19,TRBD1,TRBJ1-1,TGTGCCAGTGGAGGGACAGGGAACACTGAAGCTTTCTTT,CASGGTGNTEAFF
-,TRBV27,-,TRBJ1-2,TGTGCCAGCAGGCGGACGGGGGACTATGGCTACACCTTC,CASRRTGDYGYTF
-,TRBV7-9,-,TRBJ1-1,TGTGCCAGCAGCTTAGTAGCGGTCGGGGCTTTCTTT,CASSLVAVGAFF
-,TRBV6-5,-,TRBJ1-1,TGTGCCAGCAGTTGGGGCCGAGGTAACACTGAAGCTTTCTTT,CASSWGRGNTEAFF
-,TRBV2,TRBD2,TRBJ2-2,TGTGCCAGCAGTAGCAGCGGGGGTGACACCGGGGAGCTGTTTTTT,CASSSSGGDTGELFF
-,TRBV5-1,-,TRBJ1-1,TGCGCCAGCAGCTGGGCAGATAACACTGAAGCTTTCTTT,CASSWADNTEAFF
-,TRBV5-5,-,TRBJ2-5,TGTGCCAGCAGCTTGGACTCCCGGGGAGAGACCCAGTACTTC,CASSLDSRGETQYF
-,TRBV3-1/TRBV3-2,TRBD2,TRBJ2-7,TGTGCCAGCAGCCAAACCCCCGGGACTACTCACCTCTACGAGCAGTACTTC,CASSQTPGTTHLYEQYF
-,TRBV25-1,TRBD1,TRBJ2-7,TGTGCCACCCGACAGGGCCATCTACAGTGGTGCTCCTACGAGCAGTACTTC,CATRQGHLQWCSYEQYF
-,TRBV5-1,TRBD1,TRBJ1-2,TGCGCCAGCAGCCCGACAGGGGGGAACTATGGCTACACCTTC,CASSPTGGNYGYTF
once,TRBV7-2,TRBD2,TRBJ2-5,TGTGCCAGCAGCTTAGGTGGGACTAGCGGGGCCCAGTACTTC,CASSLGGTSGAQYF
-,TRBV7-8,-,TRBJ1-4,TGTGCCAGCAGCTCCACAACAGGGCGAACTAATGAAAAACTGTTTTTT,CASSSTTGRTNEKLFF
-,TRBV19,-,TRBJ1-5,TGTGCCAGTAGTATTCAGATGACAGAAAATCAGCCCCAGCATTTT,CASSIQMTENQPQHF
-,TRBV5-5,TRBD1,TRBJ2-3,TGTGCCAGCAGCTTGCCCTTGAGACAGGGAAGTTCAGGTACGCAGTATTTT,CASSLPLRQGSSGTQYF
few,TRBV5-6,TRBD1,TRBJ1-2,TGTGCCAGCAGCACCCGGACAGGGGAGTATGGCTACACCTTC,CASSTRTGEYGYTF
-,TRBV19,-,TRBJ2-2,TGTGCCAGTACCCCTGGCCCTGGGAGCGGGGAGCTGTTTTTT,CASTPGPGSGELFF
-,TRBV28,TRBD1,TRBJ1-1,TGTGCCAGCAGTGAAGGGACAGCAAACACTGAAGCTTTCTTT,CASSEGTANTEAFF
-,TRBV11-2,-,TRBJ2-7,TGTGCCAGCAGCTTAGATCCCACTTACTCCTACGAGCAGTACTTC,CASSLDPTYSYEQYF
-,TRBV3-1/TRBV3-2,TRBD1,TRBJ1-2,TGTGCCAGCAGCCAAGCACAGGGGCATTATGGCTACACCTTC,CASSQAQGHYGYTF
-,TRBV5-5,TRBD1,TRBJ2-7,TGTGCCAGCAGCATTCCCGGGACAGGGGGGCTCGAGCAGTACTTC,CASSIPGTGGLEQYF
-,TRBV29-1,-,TRBJ2-1,TGCAGCGTTATTTCGGGGATAGCGGTGAACAATGAGCAGTTCTTC,CSVISGIAVNNEQFF
-,TRBV4-2,TRBD2,TRBJ2-3,TGTGCCAGCAGCCAAGAGTTAAGCGGGGGGATTTTGGATACGCAGTATTTT,CASSQELSGGILDTQYF
few,TRBV7-8,-,TRBJ2-1,TGTGCCAGCAGCCCAAGAGCTGAGCAGTTCTTC,CASSPRAEQFF
-,TRBV7-8,TRBD1,TRBJ2-1,TGTGCCAGCAGCCCGGGACAGGGGTCCCATGAGCAGTTCTTC,CASSPGQGSHEQFF
-,TRBV12-3/TRBV12-4,TRBD1,TRBJ1-5,TGTGCCAGCACCCAGGACAGGAATCAGCCCCAGCATTTT,CASTQDRNQPQHF
-,TRBV30,-,TRBJ1-6,TGTGCCTGGAGGTCGGGGGTTGCGGGTTCACCCCTCCACTTT,CAWRSGVAGSPLHF
-,TRBV5-1,TRBD1,TRBJ1-2,TGCGCCAGCAGCAAAGTACCCGGGACAGGGGTGGACTATGGCTACACCTTC,CASSKVPGTGVDYGYTF
-,TRBV7-8,-,TRBJ1-1,TGTGCCAGCAGCTTGGATCGGGGAGAAGCTTTCTTT,CASSLDRGEAFF
-,TRBV29-1,-,TRBJ1-1,TGCAGCGTTGTAGGCGGGGGATGGACTGAAGCTTTCTTT,CSVVGGGWTEAFF